This T cell receptor beta chain comes out of a study of cytomegalovirus exposure and HLA in healthy donors. Study-level findings and limits: What a later analysis showed was that several of the most significant clusters appeared linked to common viral pathogens. Reportedly, diagnosis of cytomegalovirus status by the classifier showed high specificity and sensitivity.

Comments on this clone: What it binds is unknown.

With 60 Vbeta and 13 Jbeta primers, the PCR was carried out. Measured with immunoSEQ multiplex PCR; TCRdb has only the in-frame clones, and not every one. Among almost 200,000 clones listed, about four fifths were seen once. The CDR3 has 15 amino acids. Germline CDR1 SGDLS, CDR2 YYNGEE. With 0 bases clipped from V and 4 bases from J, the junction kept 5 bases outside the gene matches. The source of this sequence is a male donor in good health and CMV-seropositive. The rearrangement links TRBV9 to TRBJ2-7, with 9 bases identical to TRBD2. Sequencing was done on a sample of PBMCs. The CDR3 DNA sequence: TGTGCCAGCAGCGTAGGGACTAGCGATAGGTACGAGCAGTACTTC. Its translation: CASSVGTSDRYEQYF.